This T cell receptor (beta chain) was documented in a study of naive and memory T cell subsets. Both TRBC1 and TRBC2 were covered by a beta constant-region primer of two equimolar oligonucleotides. The ligated cDNA underwent four PCR rounds using SP2 and nested alpha and beta constant-region primers. The cDNA 3' end received a ligated single-stranded oligonucleotide carrying the SP2 primer and a 12-nucleotide UMI. Each CDR3 protein is one row after TCRdb ran MiXCR on the UMI-ligation and nested PCR reads. Among around 140,000 distinct CDR3 sequences listed, 20% to 25% were seen once. Notes on the study in general: Clonotypes here are unpaired alpha or beta chain sequences. Especially in CD8 cells, naive repertoires contained a few larger clonotypes, possibly CD45RA-re-expressing memory cells. Expression changes during T cell differentiation may affect RNA-based TCR counts.

This CDR3 is built from 14 residues. The V gene end was trimmed by 7 bases and the J gene end by 0 bases; junction bases not matched to a gene: 8. The germline gives CDR1 SQVTM, CDR2 ANQGSEA. This clonotype was detected only a few times. Its target is not known. CD4 T cells were positively selected, then CD8 T cells from the CD4-negative fraction. The chain joins TRBV29-1 to TRBJ2-7; 8 positions match TRBD1. Sequenced sample: naive CD4+ T cells from blood. This clonotype was sampled from a human donor in good health. As DNA, the CDR3 is TGCAGCGCCTCTGGGGGGACAGGCTCCTACGAGCAGTACTTC. This encodes CSASGGTGSYEQYF.